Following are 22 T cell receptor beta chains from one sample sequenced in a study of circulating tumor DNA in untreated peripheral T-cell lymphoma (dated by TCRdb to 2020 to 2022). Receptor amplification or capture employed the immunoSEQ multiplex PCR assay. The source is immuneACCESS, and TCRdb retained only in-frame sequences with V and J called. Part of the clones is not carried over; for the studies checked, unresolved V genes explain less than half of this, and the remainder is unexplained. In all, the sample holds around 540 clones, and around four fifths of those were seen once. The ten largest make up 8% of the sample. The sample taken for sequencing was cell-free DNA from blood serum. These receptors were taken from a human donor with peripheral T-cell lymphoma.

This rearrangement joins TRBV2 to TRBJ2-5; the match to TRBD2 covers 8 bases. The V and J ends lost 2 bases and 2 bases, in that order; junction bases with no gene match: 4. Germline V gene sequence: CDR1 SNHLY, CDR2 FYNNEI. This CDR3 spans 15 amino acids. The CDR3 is CASSESGSNQETQYF. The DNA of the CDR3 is TGTGCCAGCAGTGAAAGCGGGAGCAATCAAGAGACCCAGTACTTC.

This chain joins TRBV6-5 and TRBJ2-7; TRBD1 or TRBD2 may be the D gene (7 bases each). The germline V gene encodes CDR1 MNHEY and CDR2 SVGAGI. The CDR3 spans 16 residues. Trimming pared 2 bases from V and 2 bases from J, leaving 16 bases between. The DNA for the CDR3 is TGTGCCAGCAGTTACACAGGGGCTGGACTAGCCTACGAGCAGTACTTC. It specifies CASSYTGAGLAYEQYF.

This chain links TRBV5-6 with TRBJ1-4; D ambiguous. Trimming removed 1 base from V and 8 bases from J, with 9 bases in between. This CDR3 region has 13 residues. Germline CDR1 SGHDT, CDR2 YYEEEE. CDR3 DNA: TGTGCCAGCAGCTTGTCTCCTCTGGAAAAACTGTTTTTT. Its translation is CASSLSPLEKLFF.

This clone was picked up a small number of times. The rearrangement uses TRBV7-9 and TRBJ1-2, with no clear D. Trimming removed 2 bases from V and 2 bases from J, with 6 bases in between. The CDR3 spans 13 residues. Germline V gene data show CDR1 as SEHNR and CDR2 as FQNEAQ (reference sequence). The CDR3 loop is CASSLMPNYGYTF. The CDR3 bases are TGTGCCAGCAGCTTAATGCCGAACTATGGCTACACCTTC.

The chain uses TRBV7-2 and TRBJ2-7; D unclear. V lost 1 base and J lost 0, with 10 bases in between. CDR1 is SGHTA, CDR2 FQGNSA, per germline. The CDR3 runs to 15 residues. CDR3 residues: CASSLVQSYSYEQYF. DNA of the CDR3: TGTGCCAGCAGCTTAGTCCAGAGTTACTCCTACGAGCAGTACTTC. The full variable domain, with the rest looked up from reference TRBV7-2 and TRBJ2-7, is GAGVSQSPSNKVTEKGKDVELRCDPISGHTALYWYRQSLGQGLEFLIYFQGNSAPDKSGLPSDRFSAERTGGSVSTLTIQRTQQEDSAVYLCASSLVQSYSYEQYFGPGTRLTVT.

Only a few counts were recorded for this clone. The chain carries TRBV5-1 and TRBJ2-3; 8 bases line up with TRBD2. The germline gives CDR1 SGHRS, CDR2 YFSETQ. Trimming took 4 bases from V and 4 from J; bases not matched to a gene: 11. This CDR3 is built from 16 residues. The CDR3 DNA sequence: TGCGCCAGCAGCCCCCGTGGCCGGGGGGGCCCAGATACGCAGTATTTT. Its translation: CASSPRGRGGPDTQYF. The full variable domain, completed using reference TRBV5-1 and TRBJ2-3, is KAGVTQTPRYLIKTRGQQVTLSCSPISGHRSVSWYQQTPGQGLQFLFEYFSETQRNKGNFPGRFSGRQFSNSRSEMNVSTLELGDSALYLCASSPRGRGGPDTQYFGPGTRLTVL.

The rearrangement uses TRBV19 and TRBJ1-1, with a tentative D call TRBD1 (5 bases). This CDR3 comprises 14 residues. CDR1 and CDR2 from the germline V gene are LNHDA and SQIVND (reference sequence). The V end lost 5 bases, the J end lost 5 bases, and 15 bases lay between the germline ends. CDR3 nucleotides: TGTGCCAGTAGTCCTCAAGGGGCCGGGACTGAAGCTTTCTTT. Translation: CASSPQGAGTEAFF.

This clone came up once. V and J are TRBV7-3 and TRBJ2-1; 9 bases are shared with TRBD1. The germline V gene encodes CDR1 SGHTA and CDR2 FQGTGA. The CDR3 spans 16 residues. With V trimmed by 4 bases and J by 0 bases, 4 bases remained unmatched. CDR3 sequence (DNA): TGTGCCAGCAGCTCGAAGACAGGGGGCTCCTACAATGAGCAGTTCTTC. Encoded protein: CASSSKTGGSYNEQFF.

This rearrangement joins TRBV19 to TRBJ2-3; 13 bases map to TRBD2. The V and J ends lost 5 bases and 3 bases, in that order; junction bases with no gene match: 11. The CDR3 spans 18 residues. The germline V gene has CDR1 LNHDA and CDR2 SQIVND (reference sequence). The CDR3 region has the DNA TGTGCCAGTAGTGCGGGGGGAGGACTAGCGGGAGTTACAGATACGCAGTATTTT. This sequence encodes CASSAGGGLAGVTDTQYF.

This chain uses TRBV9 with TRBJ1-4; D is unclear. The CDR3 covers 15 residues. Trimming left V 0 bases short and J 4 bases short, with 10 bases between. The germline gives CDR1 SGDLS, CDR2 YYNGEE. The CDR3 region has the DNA TGTGCCAGCAGCGTAGCTCCGACCTTTAATGAAAAACTGTTTTTT. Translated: CASSVAPTFNEKLFF.

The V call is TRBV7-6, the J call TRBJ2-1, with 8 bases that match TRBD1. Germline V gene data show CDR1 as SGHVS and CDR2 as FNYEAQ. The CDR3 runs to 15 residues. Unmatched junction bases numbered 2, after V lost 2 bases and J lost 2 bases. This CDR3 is CASSLTGGPYNEQFF. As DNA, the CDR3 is TGTGCCAGCAGCTTAACAGGGGGTCCCTACAATGAGCAGTTCTTC. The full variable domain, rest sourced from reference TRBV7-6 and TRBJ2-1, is GAGVSQSPRYKVTKRGQDVALRCDPISGHVSLYWYRQALGQGPEFLTYFNYEAQQDKSGLPNDRFSAERPEGSISTLTIQRTEQRDSAMYRCASSLTGGPYNEQFFGPGTRLTVL.

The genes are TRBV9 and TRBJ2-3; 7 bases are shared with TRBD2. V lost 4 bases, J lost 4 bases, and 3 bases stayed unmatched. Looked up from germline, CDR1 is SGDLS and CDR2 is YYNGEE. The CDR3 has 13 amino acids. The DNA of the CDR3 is TGTGCCAGCAGCTTTGGGGGGGCAGATACGCAGTATTTT. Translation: CASSFGGADTQYF. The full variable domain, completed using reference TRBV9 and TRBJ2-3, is DSGVTQTPKHLITATGQRVTLRCSPRSGDLSVYWYQQSLDQGLQFLIQYYNGEERAKGNILERFSAQQFPDLHSELNLSSLELGDSALYFCASSFGGADTQYFGPGTRLTVL.

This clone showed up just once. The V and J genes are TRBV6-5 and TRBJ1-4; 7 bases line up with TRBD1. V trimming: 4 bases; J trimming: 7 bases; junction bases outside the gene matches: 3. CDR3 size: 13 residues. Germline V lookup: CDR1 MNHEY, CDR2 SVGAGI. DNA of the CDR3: TGTGCCAGCAGTTTCAGGGGGGGTGAAAAACTGTTTTTT. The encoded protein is CASSFRGGEKLFF.

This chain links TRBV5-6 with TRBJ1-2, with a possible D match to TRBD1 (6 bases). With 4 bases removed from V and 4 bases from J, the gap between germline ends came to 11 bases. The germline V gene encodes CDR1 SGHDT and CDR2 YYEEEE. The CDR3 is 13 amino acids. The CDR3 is CASSPGQTYGYTF. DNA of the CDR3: TGTGCCAGCAGCCCGGGACAAACCTATGGCTACACCTTC.

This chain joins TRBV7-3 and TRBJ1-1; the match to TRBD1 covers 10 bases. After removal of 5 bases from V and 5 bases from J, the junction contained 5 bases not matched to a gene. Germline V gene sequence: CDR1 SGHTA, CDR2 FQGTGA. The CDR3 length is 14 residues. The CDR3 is CASSQGQGETEAFF. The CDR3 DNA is TGTGCCAGCAGCCAAGGACAGGGGGAAACTGAAGCTTTCTTT. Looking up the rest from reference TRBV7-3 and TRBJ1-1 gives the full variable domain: GAGVSQTPSNKVTEKGKYVELRCDPISGHTALYWYRQSLGQGPEFLIYFQGTGAADDSGLPNDRFFAVRPEGSVSTLKIQRTERGDSAVYLCASSQGQGETEAFFGQGTRLTVV.

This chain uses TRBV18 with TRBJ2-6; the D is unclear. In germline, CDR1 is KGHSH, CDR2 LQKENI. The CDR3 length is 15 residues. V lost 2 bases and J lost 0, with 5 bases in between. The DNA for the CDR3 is TGTGCCAGCTCACCAACGGGCTCTGGGGCCAACGTCCTGACTTTC. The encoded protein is CASSPTGSGANVLTF.

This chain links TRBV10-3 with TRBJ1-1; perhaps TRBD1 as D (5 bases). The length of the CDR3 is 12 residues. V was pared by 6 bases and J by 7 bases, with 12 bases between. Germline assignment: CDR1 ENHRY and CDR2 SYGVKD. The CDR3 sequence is CAIRGEGLEAFF. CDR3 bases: TGTGCCATCAGGGGGGAGGGCCTTGAAGCTTTCTTT.

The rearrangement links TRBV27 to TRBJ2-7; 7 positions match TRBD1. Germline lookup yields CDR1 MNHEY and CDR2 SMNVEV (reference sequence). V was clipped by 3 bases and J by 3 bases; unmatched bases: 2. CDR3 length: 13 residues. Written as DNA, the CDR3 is TGTGCCAGCAGTTTGGCAGGGGGCTACGAGCAGTACTTC. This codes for CASSLAGGYEQYF.

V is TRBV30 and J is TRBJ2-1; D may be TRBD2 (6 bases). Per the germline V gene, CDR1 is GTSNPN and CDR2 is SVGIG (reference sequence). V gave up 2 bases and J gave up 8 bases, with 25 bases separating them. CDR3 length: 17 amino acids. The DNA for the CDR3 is TGTGCCTGGAGTCTCCCCGGGACTCCCAGCTCCCCGGATGAGCAGTTCTTC. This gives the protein CAWSLPGTPSSPDEQFF.

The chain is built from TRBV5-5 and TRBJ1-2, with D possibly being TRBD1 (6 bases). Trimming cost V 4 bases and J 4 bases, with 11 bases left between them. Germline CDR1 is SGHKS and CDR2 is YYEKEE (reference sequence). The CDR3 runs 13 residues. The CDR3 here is CASSRTEIYGYTF. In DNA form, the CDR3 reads TGTGCCAGCAGCCGGACAGAGATCTATGGCTACACCTTC.

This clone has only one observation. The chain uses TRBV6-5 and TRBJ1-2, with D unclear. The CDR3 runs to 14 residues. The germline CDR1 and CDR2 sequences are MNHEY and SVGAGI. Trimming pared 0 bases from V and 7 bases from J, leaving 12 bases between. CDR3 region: CASSYSRTRVGYTF. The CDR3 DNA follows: TGTGCCAGCAGTTACTCTCGGACTCGAGTTGGCTACACCTTC.

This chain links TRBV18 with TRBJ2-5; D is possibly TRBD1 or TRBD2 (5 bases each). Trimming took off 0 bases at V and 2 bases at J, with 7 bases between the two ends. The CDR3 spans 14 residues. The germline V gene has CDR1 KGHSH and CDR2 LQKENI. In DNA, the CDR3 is TGTGCCAGCTCACCACCGGGGACGCAAGAGACCCAGTACTTC. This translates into CASSPPGTQETQYF.